This entry concerns a single T cell receptor (beta chain). The data were taken from a study of cytomegalovirus exposure and HLA in healthy donors. PCR primers comprised 60 Vbeta and 13 Jbeta primers. This table comes from immunoSEQ multiplex PCR, and its TCRdb copy is limited to in-frame clones, with some not included. The sample yields roughly 120,000 clones, under 85% seen once. CDR3 length: 14 residues. Germline lookup yields CDR1 MDHEN and CDR2 SYDVKM. V lost 6 bases, J lost 4 bases, and 15 bases lay in between. The sequence derives from a woman aged 18-30 years in good health and CMV-seronegative. Sequences were obtained from PBMCs. The chain is built from TRBV28 and TRBJ1-1, with D perhaps matching TRBD1 (5 bases). The CDR3 is CASSPWGEGTEAFF. As DNA, the CDR3 is TGTGCCAGCAGCCCATGGGGGGAGGGCACTGAAGCTTTCTTT.